This T cell receptor beta chain was sequenced during a study of tumor and adjacent non-tumor tissue in lung cancer. Looking at the study overall: The patients, approximately 9 men and roughly 5 women, were about 30 to 85 with stage I to III disease. Study-wide points: Tumor TCR diversity, when higher, was linked to shorter survival. Compared with tumor, normal lung showed significantly lower TCR diversity.

Germline V lookup: CDR1 SGHNT, CDR2 YENEEA. The CDR3 has 15 residues. RNA was extracted from bulk tissue without any cell sorting. Three rounds of nested PCR, following a modified ARM-PCR protocol, produced the TCRbeta library. Using its own MiXCR run on the multiplex PCR reads, TCRdb lists one record per CDR3 protein. Of approximately 90,000 distinct CDR3 sequences in the sample, 67% were seen once. Details on this clonotype: Its antigen is unidentified. An end of the junction does not agree with germline; a read error may underlie this.

Sequenced material: lung tumor tissue. This clonotype originated in a man in his fifties or sixties with non-small cell lung cancer. The J gene is TRBJ2-2, the V gene TRBV11-3; the D gene could be TRBD1 or TRBD2 (5 bases each). The CDR3 DNA follows: TGTACCAGTAGCTCCAGTGGGGGTCGCACCGTGGAGCTGTTTTTT. Translation: CTSSSSGGRTVELFF.